These 24 T cell receptor beta chains originate from one sample sequenced in a study of T cell changes during pregnancy in multiple sclerosis. Produced via immunoSEQ multiplex PCR; TCRdb's table is partial and in-frame only. Among over 70,000 clones, roughly 92% were seen once, and the ten largest hold under 2%. The source material was peripheral blood, sampled in the first trimester of pregnancy. All receptors come from a female donor in good health, enrolled as a control in a pregnancy study.

V is TRBV10-3 and J is TRBJ1-1, with D possibly being TRBD1 (6 bases). Trimming took off 2 bases at V and 1 base at J, with 14 bases between the two ends. Germline V gene data show CDR1 as ENHRY and CDR2 as SYGVKD. The CDR3 covers 16 residues. CDR3 protein: CAISEIIIRGNTEAFF. In DNA form, the CDR3 reads TGTGCCATCAGTGAGATAATTATCAGGGGGAACACTGAAGCTTTCTTT.

This chain connects TRBV6-5 to TRBJ1-1, with 10 positions matching TRBD1. The CDR3 spans 15 residues. V was clipped by 5 bases and J by 5 bases; unmatched bases: 8. Per germline, CDR1 MNHEY and CDR2 SVGAGI. CDR3: CASSTDRGRATEAFF. CDR3 DNA sequence: TGTGCCAGCAGTACAGACAGGGGGCGAGCAACTGAAGCTTTCTTT.

The CDR3 bases are TGCGCCAGCAGCTTGGTGGGACTAGCGGGAATAGACATTCAGTACTTC. The encoded protein is CASSLVGLAGIDIQYF. The V call is TRBV5-1, the J call TRBJ2-4; the match to TRBD2 covers 13 bases. The CDR3 contains 16 residues. The V gene end was trimmed by 0 bases and the J gene end by 8 bases; junction bases not matched to a gene: 5. From germline, CDR1 is SGHRS and CDR2 YFSETQ.

This rearrangement joins TRBV28 to TRBJ2-7; D is possibly TRBD1 (6 bases). CDR3 size: 14 residues. CDR1 is MDHEN and CDR2 is SYDVKM in the germline V gene. V was pared by 5 bases and J by 4 bases, with 15 bases between. CDR3 sequence (DNA): TGTGCCAGCAGTCCAAGGACAGCCGGATACGAGCAGTACTTC. Translation gives CASSPRTAGYEQYF.

This clone was seen just once. This rearrangement joins TRBV19 to TRBJ1-2; D may be TRBD1 (5 bases). CDR1 is LNHDA and CDR2 is SQIVND in the germline V gene (reference sequence). Between the trimmed V and J ends, which lost 5 bases and 4 bases, there was a span of 17 bases. CDR3 length: 15 amino acids. The CDR3 bases are TGTGCCAGTAGTCCCCCGGGCAGGGATTTCTATGGCTACACCTTC. Encoded protein: CASSPPGRDFYGYTF. The variable domain in full, completed from reference TRBV19 and TRBJ1-2, reads DGGITQSPKYLFRKEGQNVTLSCEQNLNHDAMYWYRQDPGQGLRLIYYSQIVNDFQKGDIAEGYSVSREKKESFPLTVTSAQKNPTAFYLCASSPPGRDFYGYTFGSGTRLTVV.

This rearrangement joins TRBV10-3 to TRBJ2-7; 10 nucleotides line up with TRBD1. The germline gives CDR1 ENHRY, CDR2 SYGVKD. The CDR3 runs 17 residues. Trimming cost V 4 bases and J 1 base; bases outside gene matches: 10. CDR3 coding DNA: TGTGCCATCAGTGGGGCTGGACAGGGGGATCTATCCTACGAGCAGTACTTC. Translating it yields CAISGAGQGDLSYEQYF.

This sequence joins TRBV19 and TRBJ2-5, with 7 bases lining up with TRBD2. Germline V gene data show CDR1 as LNHDA and CDR2 as SQIVND (reference sequence). The CDR3 totals 15 residues. The V and J ends lost 4 bases and 5 bases, in that order; junction bases with no gene match: 10. Here the CDR3 DNA reads TGTGCCAGTAGTACCTCCGGGGGAGGGTCGGAGACCCAGTACTTC. The encoded protein is CASSTSGGGSETQYF.

The V gene is TRBV28, the J gene TRBJ2-7, with 8 bases aligning to TRBD1. The junction had 7 bases not matched to a gene; V was cut back by 7 bases and J by 2 bases. Germline CDR1 MDHEN, CDR2 SYDVKM. The CDR3 spans 14 residues. CDR3 residues: CASTVPRGPYEQYF. DNA for the CDR3: TGTGCCAGCACCGTGCCCAGGGGGCCCTACGAGCAGTACTTC.

The count of this clone is one. V gene TRBV7-2 combines with J gene TRBJ2-1; 10 bases align to TRBD2. Germline V gene lookup returns CDR1 SGHTA and CDR2 FQGNSA. This CDR3 region has 15 residues. With V trimmed by 4 bases and J by 4 bases, 4 bases remained unmatched. CDR3 amino acids: CASSSPSGSYNEQFF. CDR3 DNA: TGTGCCAGCAGCTCACCTAGCGGGAGTTACAATGAGCAGTTCTTC.

The chain's CDR3 is CASSSGEGKNIQYF. DNA for the CDR3: TGTGCCAGCAGCTCCGGCGAGGGCAAAAACATTCAGTACTTC. The chain combines TRBV7-9 with TRBJ2-4; a weak D match, TRBD2 (5 bases). V was clipped by 4 bases and J by 3 bases, with 10 bases between them. CDR1 SEHNR and CDR2 FQNEAQ come from the germline V gene (reference sequence). CDR3 size: 14 residues.

V and J are TRBV27 and TRBJ2-1; D might be TRBD1 (5 bases). The germline gives CDR1 MNHEY, CDR2 SMNVEV (reference sequence). The CDR3 loop spans 15 amino acids. Trimming removed 3 bases at V and 5 bases at J, with 14 bases between. The CDR3, as DNA: TGTGCCAGCAGTTTTGCAAGACAGTTTCACAATGAGCAGTTCTTC. As protein: CASSFARQFHNEQFF.

The chain employs TRBV18 and TRBJ2-7, with no clear D. CDR1 and CDR2 (germline): KGHSH, LQKENI. The CDR3 runs 15 residues. V gave up 3 bases and J gave up 0 bases, with 12 bases separating them. The CDR3 DNA reads as TGTGCCAGCTCACCCCAACGCGGAAGCTCCTACGAGCAGTACTTC. Its protein is CASSPQRGSSYEQYF.

The chain couples TRBV6-4 to TRBJ2-1, with 9 bases identical to TRBD2. Germline CDR1 is MRHNA and CDR2 is SNTAGT. The CDR3 consists of 20 residues. V shed 5 bases, J shed 1 base, and the junction held 18 bases outside the gene matches. CDR3 sequence: CASSRWGLAGYPLSYNEQFF. In DNA, the CDR3 is TGTGCCAGCAGTCGATGGGGGCTAGCGGGATACCCTCTTTCCTACAATGAGCAGTTCTTC.

This clone appeared a single time. The chain carries TRBV5-1 and TRBJ1-3, with 7 bases that match TRBD1. Trimming took 4 bases from V and 0 from J; bases not matched to a gene: 7. The CDR3 covers 16 residues. Germline V gene sequence: CDR1 SGHRS, CDR2 YFSETQ. The CDR3, as DNA: TGCGCCAGCAGCCCCGGGGACAGCTTCTCTGGAAACACCATATATTTT. Translation gives CASSPGDSFSGNTIYF.

The V call is TRBV6-5, the J call TRBJ2-3, with D perhaps matching TRBD1 (6 bases). This CDR3 is 15 amino acids long. With 2 bases removed from V and 4 bases from J, the gap between germline ends came to 13 bases. Per the germline V gene, CDR1 is MNHEY and CDR2 is SVGAGI. The CDR3 DNA reads TGTGCCAGCAGTTACCAGGGGTTGTCGCCAGATACGCAGTATTTT. Protein: CASSYQGLSPDTQYF.

The V and J genes are TRBV5-6 and TRBJ2-1, with TRBD1 as a possible D gene (5 bases). V lost 3 bases and J lost 8, with 12 bases in between. CDR3 size: 13 residues. The germline CDR1 and CDR2 sequences are SGHDT and YYEEEE. CDR3 in amino acids: CASSSGQADEQFF. The CDR3 DNA reads TGTGCCAGCAGCTCCGGACAAGCTGATGAGCAGTTCTTC.

V gene TRBV27 combines with J gene TRBJ2-2, with 9 bases that match TRBD2. The CDR3 covers 17 residues. The germline V gene encodes CDR1 MNHEY and CDR2 SMNVEV (reference sequence). J was trimmed by 6 bases and V by 3 bases; bases with no gene match: 11. The CDR3 coding sequence is TGTGCCAGCAGTTTCCAGATAGCGGGAGTTACCGCCGGGGAGCTGTTTTTT. Encoded protein: CASSFQIAGVTAGELFF.

V is TRBV5-4 and J is TRBJ1-1; D is possibly TRBD1 (6 bases). With 2 bases removed from V and 7 bases from J, the gap between germline ends came to 18 bases. CDR1 and CDR2 from the germline V gene are SGHNT and YYREEE (reference sequence). The CDR3 consists of 15 residues. CDR3 amino acids: CASSFGGGRLVEAFF. The CDR3 DNA is TGTGCCAGCAGCTTTGGGGGGGGGCGTCTGGTTGAAGCTTTCTTT.

A few counts support this clone. This sequence joins TRBV7-9 and TRBJ2-3; TRBD2 matches 9 bases. CDR1 SEHNR and CDR2 FQNEAQ come from the germline V gene (reference sequence). Trimming at V came to 4 bases and at J to 0 bases, leaving 5 bases not matched to a gene. The CDR3 spans 16 residues. The CDR3 DNA follows: TGTGCCAGCAGCTCCCGACTAGCGGTCAGCACAGATACGCAGTATTTT. Protein sequence: CASSSRLAVSTDTQYF.

The rearrangement joins TRBV19 to TRBJ2-7, with 8 bases identical to TRBD1. V shed 10 bases, J shed 1 base, and the junction held 15 bases outside the gene matches. Germline V gene data show CDR1 as LNHDA and CDR2 as SQIVND (reference sequence). The CDR3 runs 16 residues. Written as DNA, the CDR3 is TGTGCCACCAGGCCCCCCGGACAGGGAGCATCCTACGAGCAGTACTTC. It translates to CATRPPGQGASYEQYF.

This chain joins TRBV28 and TRBJ1-2; 7 positions agree with TRBD1. J was trimmed by 3 bases and V by 5 bases; bases with no gene match: 12. Germline V gene sequence: CDR1 MDHEN, CDR2 SYDVKM. The CDR3 contains 16 residues. The CDR3 DNA is TGTGCCAGCAGTCCACTTGGACAGGCTGGGGACTATGGCTACACCTTC. Residues: CASSPLGQAGDYGYTF.

The V and J genes are TRBV7-6 and TRBJ1-4, with TRBD1 matching 8 bases. The ends lost 5 bases at V and 8 bases at J; junction bases unmatched: 7. Germline loops: CDR1 SGHVS, CDR2 FNYEAQ. This CDR3 is 14 amino acids long. The CDR3: CASSLGTGREKLFF. In nucleotides, the CDR3 is TGTGCCAGCAGCCTCGGGACAGGACGAGAAAAACTGTTTTTT.

V usage is TRBV7-9 and J usage is TRBJ1-3; D might be TRBD1 (5 bases). CDR3 length: 13 residues. The V gene's germline CDR1 is SEHNR and CDR2 FQNEAQ (reference sequence). V lost 5 bases, J lost 2 bases, and 7 bases lay in between. CDR3 loop: CASSGGAGNTIYF. The CDR3 nucleotides are TGTGCCAGCAGCGGGGGGGCTGGAAACACCATATATTTT.

The V call is TRBV7-2, the J call TRBJ2-7; 12 bases are shared with TRBD1. CDR1 and CDR2 from the germline V gene are SGHTA and FQGNSA. The CDR3 is made up of 14 amino acids. V shed 5 bases, J shed 5 bases, and the junction held 4 bases outside the gene matches. The chain's CDR3 is CASSQGQGADEQYF. As DNA, the CDR3 is TGTGCCAGCAGCCAGGGACAGGGGGCCGACGAGCAGTACTTC.